This T cell receptor beta chain stems from a study of preoperative IRX-2 immunotherapy in early breast cancer. Method: immunoSEQ multiplex PCR; TCRdb's copy keeps in-frame clones and lacks some. This table has 30,000 to 35,000 clones, about 95% appearing once. Germline V gene sequence: CDR1 SNHLY, CDR2 FYNNEI. This CDR3 is built from 14 residues. The V and J ends lost 6 bases and 2 bases respectively, with 10 bases between them. Sample treatment: preoperative locoregional IRX-2 cytokine immunotherapy. Samples came from a phase Ib trial of preoperative locoregional IRX-2 cytokine immunotherapy. This clone was observed once.

The rearrangement uses TRBV2 and TRBJ2-2; no clear D. The specimen was taken from a patient treated with IRX-2 immunotherapy. This TCR came from a human donor with breast cancer. CDR3 protein: CASRSSANTGELFF. The CDR3 coding sequence is TGTGCCAGCAGGAGCAGCGCAAACACCGGGGAGCTGTTTTTT.